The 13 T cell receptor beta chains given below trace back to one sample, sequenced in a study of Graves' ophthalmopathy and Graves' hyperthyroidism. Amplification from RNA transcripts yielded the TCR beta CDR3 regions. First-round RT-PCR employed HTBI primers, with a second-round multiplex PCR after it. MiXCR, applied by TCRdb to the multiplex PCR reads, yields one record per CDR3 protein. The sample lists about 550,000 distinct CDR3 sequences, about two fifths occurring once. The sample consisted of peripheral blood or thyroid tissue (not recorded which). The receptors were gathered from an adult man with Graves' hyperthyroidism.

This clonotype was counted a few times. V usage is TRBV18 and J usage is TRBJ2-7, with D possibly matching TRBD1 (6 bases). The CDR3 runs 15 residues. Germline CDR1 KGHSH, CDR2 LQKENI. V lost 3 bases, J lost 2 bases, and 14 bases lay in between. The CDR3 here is CASSPDRDTAYEQYF. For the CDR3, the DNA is TGTGCCAGCTCACCCGACCGGGACACAGCCTACGAGCAGTACTTC.

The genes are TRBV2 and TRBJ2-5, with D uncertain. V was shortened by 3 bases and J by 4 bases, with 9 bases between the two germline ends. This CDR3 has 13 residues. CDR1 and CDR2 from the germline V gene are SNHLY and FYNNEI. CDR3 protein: CASSDQLGETQYF. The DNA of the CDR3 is TGTGCCAGCAGTGACCAATTGGGAGAGACCCAGTACTTC.

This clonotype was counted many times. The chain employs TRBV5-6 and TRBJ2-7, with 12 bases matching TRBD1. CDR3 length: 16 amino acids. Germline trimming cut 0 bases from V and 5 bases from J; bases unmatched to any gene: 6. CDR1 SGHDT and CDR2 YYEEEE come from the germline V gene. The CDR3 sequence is CASSLETGTGGDEQYF. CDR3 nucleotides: TGTGCCAGCAGCTTGGAAACCGGGACAGGGGGCGACGAGCAGTACTTC.

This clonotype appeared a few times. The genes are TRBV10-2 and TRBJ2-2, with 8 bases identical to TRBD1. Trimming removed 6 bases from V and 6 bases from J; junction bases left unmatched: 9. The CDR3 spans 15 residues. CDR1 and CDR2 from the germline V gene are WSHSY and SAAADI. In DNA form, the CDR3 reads TGCGCCAGCAGGGAGGAGGCAGGGGGCTCCGGGGAGCTGTTTTTT. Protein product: CASREEAGGSGELFF.

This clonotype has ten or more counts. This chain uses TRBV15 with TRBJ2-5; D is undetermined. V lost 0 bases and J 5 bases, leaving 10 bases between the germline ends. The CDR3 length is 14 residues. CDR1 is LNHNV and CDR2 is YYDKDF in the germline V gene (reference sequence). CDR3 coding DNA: TGTGCCACCAGCAGAGAGGGCAGGACGGAGACCCAGTACTTC. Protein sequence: CATSREGRTETQYF.

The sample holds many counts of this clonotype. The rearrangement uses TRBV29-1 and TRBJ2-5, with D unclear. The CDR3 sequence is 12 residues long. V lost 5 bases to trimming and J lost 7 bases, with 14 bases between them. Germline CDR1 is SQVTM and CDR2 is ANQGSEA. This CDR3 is CSVFMSGGTQYF. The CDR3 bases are TGCAGCGTTTTCATGTCTGGTGGGACCCAGTACTTC.

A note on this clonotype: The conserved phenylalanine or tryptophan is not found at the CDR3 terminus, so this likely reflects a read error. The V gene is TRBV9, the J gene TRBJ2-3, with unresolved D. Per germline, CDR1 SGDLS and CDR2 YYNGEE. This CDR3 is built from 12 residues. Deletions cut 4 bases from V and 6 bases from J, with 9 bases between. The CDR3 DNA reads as TGTGCCAGCAGCATCCCACCCGATACGCAGTATTAT. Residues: CASSIPPDTQYY.

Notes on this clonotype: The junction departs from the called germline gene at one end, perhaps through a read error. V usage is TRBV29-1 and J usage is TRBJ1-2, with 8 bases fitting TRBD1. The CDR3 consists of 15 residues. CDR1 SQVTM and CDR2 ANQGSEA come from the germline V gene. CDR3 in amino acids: CSVEAVTGANNGYTF. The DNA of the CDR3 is TGCAGCGTTGAGGCCGTGACAGGGGCTAACAATGGCTACACCTTC. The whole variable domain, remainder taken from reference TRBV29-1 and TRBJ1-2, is SAVISQKPSRDICQRGTSLTIQCQVDSQVTMMFWYRQQPGQSLTLIATANQGSEATYESGFVIDKFPISRPNLTFSTLTVSNMSPEDSSIYLCSVEAVTGANNGYTFGSGTRLTVV.

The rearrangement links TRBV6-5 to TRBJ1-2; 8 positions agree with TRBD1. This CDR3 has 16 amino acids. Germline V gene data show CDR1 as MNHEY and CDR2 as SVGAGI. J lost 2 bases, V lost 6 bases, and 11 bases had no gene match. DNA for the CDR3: TGTGCCAGCAGCCCCCAGTACCGGACAGGGAACTATGGCTACACCTTC. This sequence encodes CASSPQYRTGNYGYTF.

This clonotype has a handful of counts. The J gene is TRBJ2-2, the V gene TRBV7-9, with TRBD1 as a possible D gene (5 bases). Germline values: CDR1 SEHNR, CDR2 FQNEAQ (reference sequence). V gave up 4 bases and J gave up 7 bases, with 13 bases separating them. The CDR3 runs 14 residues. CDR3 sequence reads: CASSSPGAYGELFF. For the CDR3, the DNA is TGTGCCAGCAGCTCACCTGGGGCTTACGGGGAGCTGTTTTTT.

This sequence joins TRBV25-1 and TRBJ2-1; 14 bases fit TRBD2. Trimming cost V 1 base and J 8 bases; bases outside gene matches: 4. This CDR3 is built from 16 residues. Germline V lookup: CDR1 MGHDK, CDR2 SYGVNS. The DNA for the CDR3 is TGTGCCAGCAGTGAATCGGGACTAGCGGGAGCTGATGAGCAGTTCTTC. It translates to CASSESGLAGADEQFF.

The CDR3 DNA is TGTGCCAGCAGTTTAGGACTTGAGGACGGCTACACCTTC. Protein product: CASSLGLEDGYTF. The chain couples TRBV12-3 or TRBV12-4 to TRBJ1-2, with D hard to call. CDR3 length equals 13 residues. V lost 1 base, J lost 8 bases, and 11 bases lay in between.

The CDR3: CASSWGRGYGDYGYTF. The CDR3 DNA reads TGCGCCAGCAGCTGGGGAAGGGGGTATGGGGACTATGGCTACACCTTC. This chain joins TRBV5-1 and TRBJ1-2; TRBD1 is a possible D gene (6 bases). Germline V gene data show CDR1 as SGHRS and CDR2 as YFSETQ. CDR3 size: 16 residues. V lost 3 bases to trimming and J lost 3 bases, with 18 bases between them.